This T cell receptor beta chain appears in the sequencing data of a study of CD8 T cells in ankylosing spondylitis. The study's findings and limits: Made up of eight highly homologous variants, a TCR beta motif appeared characteristic of ankylosing spondylitis blood. Existing reports had already noted some motif variants in reactive arthritis synovial fluid and blood.

Via MiXCR, TCRdb re-called the 5' RACE reads, giving one row per CDR3 protein. Among 800,000 to 900,000 distinct CDR3 sequences, about 10% were seen once, and the ten largest hold more than 0.5%. About this clonotype: Its antigen is not identified.

V was cut by 5 bases and J by 6 bases, with 16 bases left in between. In germline, CDR1 is LGHNA, CDR2 YSLEER. The CDR3 loop spans 15 amino acids. This sequence originates from a male donor with ankylosing spondylitis. The chain recombines TRBV4-3 with TRBJ1-4; D unresolved. The sample was blood, either unsorted or a sorted T cell fraction (not recorded which). The CDR3 sequence: CASSLTVARDEKLFF. CDR3 DNA sequence: TGCGCCAGCAGCTTGACTGTCGCGAGGGATGAAAAACTGTTTTTT.